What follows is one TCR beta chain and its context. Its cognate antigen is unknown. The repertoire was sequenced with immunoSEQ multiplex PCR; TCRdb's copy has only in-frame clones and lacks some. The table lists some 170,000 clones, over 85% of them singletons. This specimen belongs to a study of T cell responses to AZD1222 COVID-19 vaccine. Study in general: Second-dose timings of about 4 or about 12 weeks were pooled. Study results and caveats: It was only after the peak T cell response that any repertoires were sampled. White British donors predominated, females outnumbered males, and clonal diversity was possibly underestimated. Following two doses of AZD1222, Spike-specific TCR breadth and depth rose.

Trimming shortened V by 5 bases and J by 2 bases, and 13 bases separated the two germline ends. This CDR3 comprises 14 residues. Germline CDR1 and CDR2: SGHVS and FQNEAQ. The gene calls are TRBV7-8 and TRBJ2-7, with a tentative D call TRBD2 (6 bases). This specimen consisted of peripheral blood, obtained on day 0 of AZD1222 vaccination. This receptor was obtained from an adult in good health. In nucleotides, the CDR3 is TGTGCCAGCAGCCCTGGGGCGGGAACCTACGAGCAGTACTTC. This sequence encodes CASSPGAGTYEQYF.